This T cell receptor beta chain came from a study of identical twins. Concerning this clonotype itself: What it recognizes is unknown.

Study-wide findings and caveats: Modelling approaches yielded underestimates of out-of-frame TCR alpha sharing between monozygotic twins. It was cross-sectional statistical analysis, not following the same donors, that the conclusions relied on.

TCRdb ran MiXCR on the 5' RACE reads and lists one entry per CDR3 protein. Counted here are some 270,000 distinct CDR3 sequences, approximately 8.3% occurring once; the ten biggest clones make up about 3%. The V segment lost 5 bases and the J segment 2 bases; nucleotides outside the gene matches: 5. Germline V gene data show CDR1 as DFQATT and CDR2 as SNEGSKA (reference sequence). The length of the CDR3 is 13 residues. This same sample was also taken into another study, of yellow fever vaccine responses in identical twins. As that report states: Twin vaccine T cell responses reportedly seemed partly convergent, partly personalized.

The sequence was collected from a woman aged 18 to 35 in good health. Material for sequencing was CD8+ T cells sorted from blood. The rearrangement joins TRBV20-1 to TRBJ2-7, with 8 bases that match TRBD2. Written as DNA, the CDR3 is TGCAGTGCTGAAACGGGGGGGGCCTACGAGCAGTACTTC. It codes for CSAETGGAYEQYF.